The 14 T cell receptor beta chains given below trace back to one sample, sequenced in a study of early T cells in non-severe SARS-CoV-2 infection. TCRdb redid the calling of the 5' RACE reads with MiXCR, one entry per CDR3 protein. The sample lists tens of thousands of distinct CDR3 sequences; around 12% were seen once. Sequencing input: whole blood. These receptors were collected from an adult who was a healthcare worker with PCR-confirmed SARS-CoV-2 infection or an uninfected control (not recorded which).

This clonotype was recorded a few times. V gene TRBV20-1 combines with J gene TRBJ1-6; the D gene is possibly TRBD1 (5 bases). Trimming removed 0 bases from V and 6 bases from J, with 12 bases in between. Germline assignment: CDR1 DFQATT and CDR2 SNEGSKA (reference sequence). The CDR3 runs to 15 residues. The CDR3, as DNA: TGCAGTGCTAGAGATTGGGCAGGGAGTAATTCACCCCTCCACTTT. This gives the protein CSARDWAGSNSPLHF.

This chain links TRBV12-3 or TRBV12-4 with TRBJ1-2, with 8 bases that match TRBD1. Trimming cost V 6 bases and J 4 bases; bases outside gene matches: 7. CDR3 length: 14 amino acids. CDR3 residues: CASRQTGDVYGYTF. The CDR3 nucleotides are TGTGCCAGCAGACAGACAGGGGACGTCTATGGCTACACCTTC.

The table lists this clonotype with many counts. DNA of the CDR3: TGTGCCAGCTCACCGAACAGCTACTACAATGAGCAGTTCTTC. It translates to CASSPNSYYNEQFF. The chain links TRBV18 to TRBJ2-1; D uncertain. Trimming cost V 3 bases and J 3 bases, with 9 bases left between them. This CDR3 is 14 amino acids long. The V gene's germline CDR1 is KGHSH and CDR2 LQKENI.

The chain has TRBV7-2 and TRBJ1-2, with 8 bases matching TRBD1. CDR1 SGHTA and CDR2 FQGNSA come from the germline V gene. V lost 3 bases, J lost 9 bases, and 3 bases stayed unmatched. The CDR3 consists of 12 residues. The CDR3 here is CASSLDRASYTF. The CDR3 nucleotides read TGTGCCAGCAGCTTGGACAGGGCAAGCTACACCTTC.

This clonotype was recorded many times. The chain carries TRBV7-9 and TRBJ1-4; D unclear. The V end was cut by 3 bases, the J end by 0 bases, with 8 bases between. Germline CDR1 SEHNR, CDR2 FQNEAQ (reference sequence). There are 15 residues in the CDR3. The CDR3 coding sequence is TGTGCCAGCAGCTTGAACAGTGCAACTAATGAAAAACTGTTTTTT. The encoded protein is CASSLNSATNEKLFF.

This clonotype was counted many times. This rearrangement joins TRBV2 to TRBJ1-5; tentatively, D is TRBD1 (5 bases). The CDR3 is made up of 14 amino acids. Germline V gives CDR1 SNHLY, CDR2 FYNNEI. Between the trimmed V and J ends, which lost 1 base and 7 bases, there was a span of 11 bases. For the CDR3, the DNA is TGTGCCAGCAGTGAAGTGGGGGAGGTACAGCCCCAGCATTTT. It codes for CASSEVGEVQPQHF.

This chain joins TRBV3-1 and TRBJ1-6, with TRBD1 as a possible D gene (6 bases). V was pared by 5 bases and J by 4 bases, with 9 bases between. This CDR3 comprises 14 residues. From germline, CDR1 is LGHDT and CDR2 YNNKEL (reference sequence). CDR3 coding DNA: TGTGCCAGCAGCGCCGGGACATATAATTCACCCCTCCACTTT. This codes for CASSAGTYNSPLHF.

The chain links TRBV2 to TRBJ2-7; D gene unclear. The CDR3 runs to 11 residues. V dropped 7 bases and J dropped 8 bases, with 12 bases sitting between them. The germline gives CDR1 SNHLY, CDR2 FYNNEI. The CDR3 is CASIYASQQYF. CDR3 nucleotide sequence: TGTGCCAGCATCTACGCTTCCCAGCAGTACTTC. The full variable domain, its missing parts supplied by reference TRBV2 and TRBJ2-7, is EPEVTQTPSHQVTQMGQEVILRCVPISNHLYFYWYRQILGQKVEFLVSFYNNEISEKSEIFDDQFSVERPDGSNFTLKIRSTKLEDSAMYFCASIYASQQYFGPGTRLTVT.

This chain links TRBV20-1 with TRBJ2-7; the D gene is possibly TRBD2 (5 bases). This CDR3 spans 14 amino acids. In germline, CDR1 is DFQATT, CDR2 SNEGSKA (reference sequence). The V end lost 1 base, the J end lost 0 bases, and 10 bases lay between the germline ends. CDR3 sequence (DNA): TGCAGTGCTAGAGTGGGAGTTAACTCCTACGAGCAGTACTTC. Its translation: CSARVGVNSYEQYF.

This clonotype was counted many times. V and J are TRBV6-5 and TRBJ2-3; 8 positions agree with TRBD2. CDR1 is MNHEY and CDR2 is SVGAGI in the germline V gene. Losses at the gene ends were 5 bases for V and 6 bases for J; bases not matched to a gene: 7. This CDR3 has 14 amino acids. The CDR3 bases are TGTGCCAGCAGTCAGCCGGGGGGGGCTGATACGCAGTATTTT. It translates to CASSQPGGADTQYF.

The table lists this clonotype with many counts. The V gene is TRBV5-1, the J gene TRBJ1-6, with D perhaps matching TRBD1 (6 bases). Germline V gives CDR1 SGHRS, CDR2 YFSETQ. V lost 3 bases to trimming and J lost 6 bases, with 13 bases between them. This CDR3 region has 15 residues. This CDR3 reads CASSSFDRPNSPLHF. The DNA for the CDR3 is TGCGCCAGCAGCTCATTTGACAGGCCTAATTCACCCCTCCACTTT.

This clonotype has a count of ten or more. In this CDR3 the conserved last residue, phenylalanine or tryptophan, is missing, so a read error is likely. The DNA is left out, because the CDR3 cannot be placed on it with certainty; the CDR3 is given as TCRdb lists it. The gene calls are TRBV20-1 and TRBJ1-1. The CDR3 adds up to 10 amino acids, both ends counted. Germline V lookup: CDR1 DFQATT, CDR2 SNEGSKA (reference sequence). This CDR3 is CSASIDAGPI.

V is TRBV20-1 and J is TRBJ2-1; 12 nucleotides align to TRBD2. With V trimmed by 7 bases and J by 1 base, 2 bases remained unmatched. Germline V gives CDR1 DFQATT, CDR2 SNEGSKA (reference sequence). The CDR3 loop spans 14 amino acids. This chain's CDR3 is CSGLAGVSYNEQFF. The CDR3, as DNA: TGCAGTGGACTAGCGGGAGTATCCTACAATGAGCAGTTCTTC.

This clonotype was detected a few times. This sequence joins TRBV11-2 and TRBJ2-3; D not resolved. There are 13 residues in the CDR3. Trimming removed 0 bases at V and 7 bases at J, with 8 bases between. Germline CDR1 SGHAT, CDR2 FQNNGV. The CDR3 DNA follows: TGTGCCAGCAGCTTAGATGGTCGGAATACGCAGTATTTT. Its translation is CASSLDGRNTQYF.